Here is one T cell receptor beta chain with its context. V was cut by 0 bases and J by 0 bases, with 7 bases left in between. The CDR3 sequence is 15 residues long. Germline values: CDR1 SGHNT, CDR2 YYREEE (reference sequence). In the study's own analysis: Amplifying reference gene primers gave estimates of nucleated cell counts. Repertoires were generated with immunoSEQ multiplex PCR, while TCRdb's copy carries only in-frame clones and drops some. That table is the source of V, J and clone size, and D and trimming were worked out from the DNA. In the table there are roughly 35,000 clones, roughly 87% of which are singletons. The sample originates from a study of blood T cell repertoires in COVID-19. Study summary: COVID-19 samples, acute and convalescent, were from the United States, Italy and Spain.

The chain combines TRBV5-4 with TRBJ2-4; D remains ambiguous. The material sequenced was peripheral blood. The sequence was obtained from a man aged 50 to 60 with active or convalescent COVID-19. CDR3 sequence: CASSLGGLAKNIQYF. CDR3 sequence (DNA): TGTGCCAGCAGCTTGGGCGGCCTAGCCAAAAACATTCAGTACTTC.